The clone carrying this TCR beta chain was detected ten times or more. Trimming stripped 1 base from V and 2 bases from J, with 12 bases between. The CDR3 totals 16 residues. The germline gives CDR1 MNHNS, CDR2 SASEGT. This entry belongs to a study of spatial heterogeneity in lung cancer. As for the study in general: The donors comprised roughly 71 untreated early-stage non-small cell lung cancer patients. When follow-up PBMC samples existed, they were sequenced (at a median of roughly 2 years after resection).

The time point: blood at routine non-recurrence follow-up after resection. Whole RNA came from tumor, nontumor lung or frozen PBMC and was sequenced without being sorted. TCRdb independently ran MiXCR on the 5' RACE reads; one entry per CDR3 protein. The table lists 15,000 to 20,000 distinct CDR3 sequences, approximately 6.8% of them singletons. This clonotype originated in a male donor with early-stage non-small cell lung cancer. Source: PBMCs, taken at follow-up. This chain uses TRBV6-1 with TRBJ1-5, with a tentative D call TRBD1 (6 bases). The CDR3 reads CASSEVMGAGNQPQHF. The DNA of the CDR3 is TGTGCCAGCAGTGAAGTAATGGGGGCAGGCAATCAGCCCCAGCATTTT.